Presented here are 20 T cell receptor beta chains from one specimen sequenced in a study of blood T cell repertoires in COVID-19. Only in-frame clones appear in the TCRdb table, and some are missing; sequencing was by immunoSEQ multiplex PCR. The sample includes about 210,000 clones, around nine tenths of them seen just once. Sample: PBMCs or T cells enriched from blood (not recorded which). The receptors originated from a young man in a cohort exposed to, infected with or recovered from COVID-19 (not recorded which).

The J gene is TRBJ2-7, the V gene TRBV6-6, with 8 bases aligning to TRBD1. V lost 5 bases to trimming and J lost 2 bases; unmatched junction nucleotides: 17. CDR1 is MNHNY, CDR2 SVGAGI, per germline (reference sequence). This CDR3 is 18 amino acids long. The CDR3 DNA follows: TGTGCCAGCAGTCGCAACACCGCGGGACAGGCAATCACCTACGAGCAGTACTTC. As protein: CASSRNTAGQAITYEQYF.

The genes are TRBV7-8 and TRBJ2-1, with 10 nucleotides matching TRBD2. The germline V gene has CDR1 SGHVS and CDR2 FQNEAQ. V shed 5 bases and J 9 bases; nucleotides not matched to a gene: 4. This CDR3 is built from 13 residues. CDR3 residues: CASSLRTSGEQFF. The CDR3 coding sequence is TGTGCCAGCAGCCTAAGGACTAGCGGTGAGCAGTTCTTC.

The rearrangement links TRBV19 to TRBJ1-2, with 7 bases matching TRBD1. V lost 5 bases to trimming and J lost 4 bases; unmatched junction nucleotides: 10. The CDR3 is made up of 15 amino acids. The germline CDR1 and CDR2 sequences are LNHDA and SQIVND (reference sequence). CDR3: CASSGITGQSYGYTF. The CDR3 region has the DNA TGTGCCAGTAGTGGAATCACGGGACAGAGCTATGGCTACACCTTC. The full variable domain, its missing parts supplied by reference TRBV19 and TRBJ1-2, is DGGITQSPKYLFRKEGQNVTLSCEQNLNHDAMYWYRQDPGQGLRLIYYSQIVNDFQKGDIAEGYSVSREKKESFPLTVTSAQKNPTAFYLCASSGITGQSYGYTFGSGTRLTVV.

The gene calls are TRBV4-1 and TRBJ2-7; 7 nucleotides line up with TRBD2. CDR3 length: 16 residues. The germline CDR1 and CDR2 sequences are MGHRA and YSYEKL. Trimming at V came to 3 bases and at J to 7 bases, leaving 15 bases not matched to a gene. CDR3 residues: CASSQDTEAGVWEQYF. The CDR3 nucleotides read TGCGCCAGCAGCCAGGACACAGAGGCGGGAGTTTGGGAGCAGTACTTC.

The chain has TRBV6-2 or TRBV6-3 and TRBJ1-1; tentative D call: TRBD1 (5 bases). Germline lookup yields CDR1 MNHEY and CDR2 SVGEGT. V gave up 6 bases and J gave up 7 bases, with 12 bases separating them. CDR3 length: 12 amino acids. The CDR3, as DNA: TGTGCCAGCAGCCAGGACACTAATGAAGCTTTCTTT. Translation gives CASSQDTNEAFF.

As regards this clone: Other DNA sequences in this specimen translate into the identical CDR3. The rearrangement uses TRBV19 and TRBJ2-6; D possibly corresponds to TRBD1 (6 bases). The CDR3 contains 16 residues. Trimming stripped 4 bases from V and 0 bases from J, with 10 bases between. CDR1 and CDR2 from the germline V gene are LNHDA and SQIVND (reference sequence). This chain's CDR3 is CASSRGQASGANVLTF. CDR3 DNA: TGTGCCAGTAGTAGGGGGCAGGCCTCTGGGGCCAACGTCCTGACTTTC.

This clone was observed a handful of times. V is TRBV28 and J is TRBJ2-6; TRBD1 is a possible D gene (5 bases). Trimming cost V 5 bases and J 3 bases, with 17 bases left between them. Germline V CDR1 and CDR2: MDHEN, SYDVKM. This CDR3 comprises 17 residues. The CDR3 loop reads CASSPPDTLGGANVLTF. The CDR3 nucleotides are TGTGCCAGCAGTCCCCCGGACACTCTCGGTGGGGCCAACGTCCTGACTTTC.

The V gene is TRBV28, the J gene TRBJ2-7, with D possibly matching TRBD2 (6 bases). In germline, CDR1 is MDHEN, CDR2 SYDVKM. The CDR3 contains 15 residues. Trimming left V 9 bases short and J 5 bases short, with 23 bases between. CDR3 loop: CASTEVLGRGDEQYF. CDR3 DNA sequence: TGTGCCAGTACCGAGGTTCTCGGGAGAGGCGACGAGCAGTACTTC.

The V call is TRBV19, the J call TRBJ2-1, with 7 bases identical to TRBD1. The junction had 8 bases not matched to a gene; V was cut back by 0 bases and J by 3 bases. The CDR3 has 17 residues. The germline V gene encodes CDR1 LNHDA and CDR2 SQIVND (reference sequence). As DNA, the CDR3 is TGTGCCAGTAGTATAGATCTGAGAGGGGGCCACTACAATGAGCAGTTCTTC. Translating gives CASSIDLRGGHYNEQFF.

The chain joins TRBV5-1 to TRBJ1-1, with D possibly TRBD1 on 5 matching bases. V was pared by 3 bases and J by 5 bases, with 14 bases between. Germline-derived CDR1 and CDR2 are SGHRS and YFSETQ. This CDR3 is built from 14 residues. The CDR3 reads CASSSPREGTEAFF. CDR3 in DNA: TGCGCCAGCAGCTCCCCCAGGGAGGGAACTGAAGCTTTCTTT.

V gene TRBV5-6 combines with J gene TRBJ2-7; 8 nucleotides align to TRBD2. The CDR3 sequence is 15 residues long. Germline-derived CDR1 and CDR2 are SGHDT and YYEEEE. V dropped 1 base and J dropped 2; count of bases not matched to a gene: 5. The CDR3 region has the DNA TGTGCCAGCAGCTTGTTGGGGACTAGTACCTACGAGCAGTACTTC. Its translation is CASSLLGTSTYEQYF. Full variable domain (rest looked up from reference TRBV5-6 and TRBJ2-7): DAGVTQSPTHLIKTRGQQVTLRCSPKSGHDTVSWYQQALGQGPQFIFQYYEEEERQRGNFPDRFSGHQFPNYSSELNVNALLLGDSALYLCASSLLGTSTYEQYFGPGTRLTVT.

The chain combines TRBV9 with TRBJ2-5; 13 bases are a match to TRBD2. Germline-derived CDR1 and CDR2 are SGDLS and YYNGEE. The CDR3 is made up of 17 amino acids. With V trimmed by 0 bases and J by 2 bases, 4 bases remained unmatched. The CDR3 spells CASSVGGLAGRQETQYF. The DNA of the CDR3 is TGTGCCAGCAGCGTAGGGGGACTAGCGGGACGTCAAGAGACCCAGTACTTC.

CDR3 sequence: CASSSTGTELMNTEAFF. The CDR3 DNA sequence: TGTGCCAGCAGCTCCACCGGGACAGAGCTTATGAACACTGAAGCTTTCTTT. This chain uses TRBV28 with TRBJ1-1, with 7 positions matching TRBD1. This CDR3 spans 17 amino acids. Losses at the gene ends were 6 bases for V and 0 bases for J; bases not matched to a gene: 13. Germline CDR1 is MDHEN and CDR2 is SYDVKM.

This clone has just one count. The chain employs TRBV9 and TRBJ2-2, with D possibly being TRBD1 (5 bases). From germline, CDR1 is SGDLS and CDR2 YYNGEE. V was shortened by 8 bases and J by 5 bases, with 10 bases between the two germline ends. The CDR3 is 12 residues long. The CDR3: CASRGSTGELFF. DNA of the CDR3: TGTGCCAGTAGGGGTAGTACCGGGGAGCTGTTTTTT.

The chain links TRBV15 to TRBJ1-4; TRBD1 aligns across 7 bases. The J segment lost 7 bases and the V segment lost 2 bases, leaving 10 bases of the junction unmatched. CDR1 and CDR2 (germline): LNHNV, YYDKDF (reference sequence). CDR3 length: 16 residues. The CDR3 nucleotides read TGTGCCACCAGCAGACCTGACAGGGACAGCGGTGAAAAACTGTTTTTT. Its protein product is CATSRPDRDSGEKLFF.

The chain joins TRBV27 to TRBJ1-1; D unresolved. The germline V gene encodes CDR1 MNHEY and CDR2 SMNVEV (reference sequence). Between the trimmed V and J ends, which lost 1 base and 2 bases, there was a span of 5 bases. The CDR3 contains 13 residues. The CDR3 here is CASSLFLNTEAFF. DNA of the CDR3: TGTGCCAGCAGTTTATTTTTAAACACTGAAGCTTTCTTT.

The chain is built from TRBV6-2 or TRBV6-3 and TRBJ1-6; no clear D. Germline V lookup: CDR1 MNHEY, CDR2 SVGEGT. This CDR3 spans 12 amino acids. The V end lost 0 bases, the J end lost 9 bases, and 3 bases lay between the germline ends. The CDR3 DNA reads TGTGCCAGCAGTTACTCGGCTTCACCCCTCCACTTT. Translating gives CASSYSASPLHF.

The rearrangement uses TRBV7-8 and TRBJ2-7; 14 positions match TRBD2. The CDR3 runs to 18 residues. Germline CDR1 is SGHVS and CDR2 is FQNEAQ. V lost 4 bases to trimming and J lost 0 bases; unmatched junction nucleotides: 8. Here the CDR3 DNA reads TGTGCCAGCAGCTCCGGGACTAGCGGGAGTTCCCTCTCCTACGAGCAGTACTTC. Translation gives CASSSGTSGSSLSYEQYF.

The chain has TRBV19 and TRBJ2-7; 9 nucleotides align to TRBD2. CDR1 is LNHDA and CDR2 is SQIVND in the germline V gene (reference sequence). Germline trimming cut 5 bases from V and 6 bases from J; bases unmatched to any gene: 11. CDR3 length equals 15 residues. The CDR3 coding sequence is TGTGCCAGTAGTTCGCTCGCGGGAGGGCCGGGCGAGCAGTACTTC. Amino acid sequence: CASSSLAGGPGEQYF.

Notes on this clone: Other DNA sequences in this specimen translate into the identical CDR3. J is TRBJ1-5 and V is TRBV7-2; the D gene is possibly TRBD1 (5 bases). Looked up from germline, CDR1 is SGHTA and CDR2 is FQGNSA. Trimming removed 1 base from V and 4 bases from J, with 8 bases in between. The CDR3 covers 14 residues. The CDR3 here is CASSLGGGNQPQHF. CDR3 coding DNA: TGTGCCAGCAGCTTAGGTGGGGGGAATCAGCCCCAGCATTTT.